This T cell receptor beta chain was obtained from a study of blood T cells in healthy people across ages. Whole-study results and caveats: Donors of long life had a larger count of naive CD4+ cells and greater diversity than aged donors. Roughly linearly, TCR beta diversity per million T cells fell as age increased.

Concerning this clonotype itself: Its antigen remains unknown.

Primed by a sample-barcoded 5' primer and a J-beta primer mix, a second PCR proceeded for 7 to 11 cycles. TCRdb itself ran the 5' RACE reads through MiXCR, one entry per CDR3 protein. Here the sample spans 1.4 million to 1.5 million distinct CDR3 sequences, around two fifths being singletons. The CDR3 totals 16 residues. V lost 4 bases and J lost 11; bases outside the gene matches: 19. Germline CDR1 reads MNHNS; CDR2 reads SASEGT. The source of this sequence is a woman under 30 in good health. V and J are TRBV6-1 and TRBJ2-5, with 7 bases identical to TRBD2. Input material: blood. The CDR3 sequence is CASSGKAGVSWNEQYF. The CDR3 region has the DNA TGTGCCAGCAGTGGTAAGGCGGGGGTCTCTTGGAATGAGCAGTACTTC.